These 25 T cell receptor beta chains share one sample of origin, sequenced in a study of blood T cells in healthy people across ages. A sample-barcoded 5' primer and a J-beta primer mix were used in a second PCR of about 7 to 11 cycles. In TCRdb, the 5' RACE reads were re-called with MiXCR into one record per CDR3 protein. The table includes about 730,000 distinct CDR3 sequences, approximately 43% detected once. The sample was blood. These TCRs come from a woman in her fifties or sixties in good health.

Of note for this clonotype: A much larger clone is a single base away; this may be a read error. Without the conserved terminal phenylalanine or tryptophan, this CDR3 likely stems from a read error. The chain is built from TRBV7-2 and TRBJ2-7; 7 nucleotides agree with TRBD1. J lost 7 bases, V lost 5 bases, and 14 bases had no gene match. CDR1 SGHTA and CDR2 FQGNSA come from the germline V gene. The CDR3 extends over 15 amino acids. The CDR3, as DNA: TGTGCCAGCAGCATAGTCGGACAGGCCGAGGGGGAGCAGTACCTC. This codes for CASSIVGQAEGEQYL.

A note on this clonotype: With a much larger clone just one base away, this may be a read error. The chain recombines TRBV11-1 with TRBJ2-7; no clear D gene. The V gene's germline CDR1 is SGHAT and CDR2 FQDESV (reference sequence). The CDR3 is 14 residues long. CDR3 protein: CASSLAVANYGQYF. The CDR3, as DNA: TGTGCCAGCAGCTTAGCGGTGGCTAACTACGGGCAGTACTTC.

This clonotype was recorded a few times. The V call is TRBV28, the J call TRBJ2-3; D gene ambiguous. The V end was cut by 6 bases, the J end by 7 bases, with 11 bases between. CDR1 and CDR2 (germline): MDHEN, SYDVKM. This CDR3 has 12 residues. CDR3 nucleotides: TGTGCCAGCAGCCACGACTCCAATACGCAGTATTTT. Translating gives CASSHDSNTQYF.

CDR3 nucleotides: TGCAGCGCCACGACTAGCGTCGAGACCCAGTACTTC. Protein sequence: CSATTSVETQYF. J is TRBJ2-5 and V is TRBV29-1, with 8 bases lining up with TRBD2. Per germline, CDR1 SQVTM and CDR2 ANQGSEA. V lost 7 bases to trimming and J lost 5 bases; unmatched junction nucleotides: 6. The CDR3 consists of 12 residues. Full variable domain (rest looked up from reference TRBV29-1 and TRBJ2-5): SAVISQKPSRDICQRGTSLTIQCQVDSQVTMMFWYRQQPGQSLTLIATANQGSEATYESGFVIDKFPISRPNLTFSTLTVSNMSPEDSSIYLCSATTSVETQYFGPGTRLLVL.

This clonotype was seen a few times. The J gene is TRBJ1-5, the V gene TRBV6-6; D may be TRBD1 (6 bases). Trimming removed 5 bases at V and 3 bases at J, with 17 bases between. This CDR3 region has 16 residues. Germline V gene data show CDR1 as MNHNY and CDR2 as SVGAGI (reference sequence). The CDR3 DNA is TGTGCCAGCAGTCCTCTTTTTGCAGGGGACAATCAGCCCCAGCATTTT. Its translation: CASSPLFAGDNQPQHF.

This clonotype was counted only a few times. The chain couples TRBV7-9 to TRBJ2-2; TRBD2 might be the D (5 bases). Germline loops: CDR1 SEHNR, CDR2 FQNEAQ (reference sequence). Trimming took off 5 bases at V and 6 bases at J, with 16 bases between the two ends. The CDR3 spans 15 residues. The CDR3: CASSNPGSRPGELFF. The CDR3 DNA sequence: TGTGCCAGCAGCAACCCGGGAAGCCGCCCCGGGGAGCTGTTTTTT.

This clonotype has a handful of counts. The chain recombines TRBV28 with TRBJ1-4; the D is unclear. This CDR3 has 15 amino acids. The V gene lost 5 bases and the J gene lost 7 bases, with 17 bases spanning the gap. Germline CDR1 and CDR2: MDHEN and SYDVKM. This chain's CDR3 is CASSPPLTNSEKLFF. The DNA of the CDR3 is TGTGCCAGCAGTCCCCCCCTAACTAACAGTGAAAAACTGTTTTTT.

CDR3 bases: TGCAGTGTTCCCGGTGGGGGGCTTGAGACCCAGTACTTC. Its protein product is CSVPGGGLETQYF. The V gene is TRBV20-1, the J gene TRBJ2-5; D may correspond to TRBD1 or TRBD2 (6 bases each). The CDR3 totals 13 residues. V lost 7 bases and J 5 bases, leaving 17 bases between the germline ends. The germline V gene has CDR1 DFQATT and CDR2 SNEGSKA (reference sequence).

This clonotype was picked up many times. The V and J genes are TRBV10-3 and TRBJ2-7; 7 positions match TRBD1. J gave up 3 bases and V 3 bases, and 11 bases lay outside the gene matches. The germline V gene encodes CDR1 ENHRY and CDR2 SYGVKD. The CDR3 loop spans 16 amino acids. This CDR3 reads CAISENIGTASYEQYF. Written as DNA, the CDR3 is TGTGCCATCAGTGAAAATATTGGGACAGCGAGCTACGAGCAGTACTTC.

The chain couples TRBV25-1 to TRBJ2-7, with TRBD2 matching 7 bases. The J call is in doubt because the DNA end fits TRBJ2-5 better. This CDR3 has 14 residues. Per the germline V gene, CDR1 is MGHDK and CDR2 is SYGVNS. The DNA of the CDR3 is TGTGCCAGCAGTTTACCGACTAGCCAGGAGACCCAGTACTTC. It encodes CASSLPTSQETQYF.

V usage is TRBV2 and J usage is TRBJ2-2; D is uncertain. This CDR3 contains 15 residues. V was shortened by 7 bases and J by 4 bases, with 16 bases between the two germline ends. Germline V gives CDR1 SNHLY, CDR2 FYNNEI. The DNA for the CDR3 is TGTGCCAGCAAGTTGGCGGACGTCCGCACCGGGGAGCTGTTTTTT. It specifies CASKLADVRTGELFF.

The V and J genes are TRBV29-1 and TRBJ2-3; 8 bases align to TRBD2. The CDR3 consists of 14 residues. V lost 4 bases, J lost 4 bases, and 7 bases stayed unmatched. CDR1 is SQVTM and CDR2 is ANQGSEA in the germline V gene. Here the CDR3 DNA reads TGCAGCGTTGCGGGAGGGGGGGATCCAGATACGCAGTATTTT. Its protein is CSVAGGGDPDTQYF.

CDR3 sequence reads: CASSDYTSGRAPTQYF. CDR3 DNA: TGTGCCAGCAGTGACTATACTAGCGGGAGGGCCCCGACGCAGTATTTT. The chain joins TRBV6-1 to TRBJ2-3; 13 bases map to TRBD2. The CDR3 contains 16 residues. The V gene's germline CDR1 is MNHNS and CDR2 SASEGT. With V trimmed by 3 bases and J by 9 bases, 9 bases remained unmatched.

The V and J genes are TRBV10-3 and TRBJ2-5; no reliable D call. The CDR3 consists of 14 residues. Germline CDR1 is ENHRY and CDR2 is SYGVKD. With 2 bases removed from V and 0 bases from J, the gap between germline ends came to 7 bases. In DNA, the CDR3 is TGTGCCATCAGTGAGGGTACTAACCAAGAGACCCAGTACTTC. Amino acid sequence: CAISEGTNQETQYF.

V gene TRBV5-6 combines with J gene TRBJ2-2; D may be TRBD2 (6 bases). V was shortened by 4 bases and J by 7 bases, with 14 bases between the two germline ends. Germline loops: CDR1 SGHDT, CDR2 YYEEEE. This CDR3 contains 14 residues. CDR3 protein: CASSTGLQHGELFF. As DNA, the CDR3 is TGTGCCAGCAGCACGGGACTGCAACACGGGGAGCTGTTTTTT.

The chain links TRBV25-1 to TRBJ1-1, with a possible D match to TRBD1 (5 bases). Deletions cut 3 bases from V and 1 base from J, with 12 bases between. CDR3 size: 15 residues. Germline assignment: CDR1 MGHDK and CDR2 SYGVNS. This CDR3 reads CASSDPSGSNTEAFF. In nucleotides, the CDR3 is TGTGCCAGCAGTGATCCGTCAGGGTCGAACACTGAAGCTTTCTTT. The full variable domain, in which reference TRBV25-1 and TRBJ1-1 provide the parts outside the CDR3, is EADIYQTPRYLVIGTGKKITLECSQTMGHDKMYWYQQDPGMELHLIHYSYGVNSTEKGDLSSESTVSRIRTEHFPLTLESARPSHTSQYLCASSDPSGSNTEAFFGQGTRLTVV.

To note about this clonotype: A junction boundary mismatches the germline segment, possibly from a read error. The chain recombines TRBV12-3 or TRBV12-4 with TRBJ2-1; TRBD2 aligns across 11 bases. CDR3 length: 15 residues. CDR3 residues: CASSIAGGQNNEQFF. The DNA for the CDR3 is TGTGCCAGCAGTATAGCGGGAGGGCAAAACAATGAGCAGTTCTTC.

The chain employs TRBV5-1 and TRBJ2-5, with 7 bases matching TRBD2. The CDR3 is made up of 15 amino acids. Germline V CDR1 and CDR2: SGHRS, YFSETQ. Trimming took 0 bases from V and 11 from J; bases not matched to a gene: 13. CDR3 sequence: CASSLEGRDYNEQYF. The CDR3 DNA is TGCGCCAGCAGCTTGGAAGGGAGGGATTACAATGAGCAGTACTTC.

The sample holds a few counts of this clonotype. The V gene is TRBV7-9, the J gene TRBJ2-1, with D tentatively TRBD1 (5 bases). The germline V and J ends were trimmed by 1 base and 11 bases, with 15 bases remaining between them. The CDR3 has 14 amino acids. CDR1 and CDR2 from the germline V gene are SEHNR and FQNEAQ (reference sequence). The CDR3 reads CASSLGGGAGKQFF. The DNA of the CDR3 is TGTGCCAGCAGCTTAGGGGGTGGGGCAGGGAAGCAGTTCTTC.

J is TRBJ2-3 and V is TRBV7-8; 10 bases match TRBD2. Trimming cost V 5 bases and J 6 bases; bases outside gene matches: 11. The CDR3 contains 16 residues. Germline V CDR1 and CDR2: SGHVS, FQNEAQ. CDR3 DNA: TGTGCCAGCAGCCCATTTAGCGGGGGGCAATCGGATACGCAGTATTTT. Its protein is CASSPFSGGQSDTQYF.

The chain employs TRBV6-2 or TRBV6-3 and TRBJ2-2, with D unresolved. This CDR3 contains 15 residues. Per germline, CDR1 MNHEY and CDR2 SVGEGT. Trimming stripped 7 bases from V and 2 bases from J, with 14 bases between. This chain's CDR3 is CASNMDGVNTGELFF. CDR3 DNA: TGTGCCAGCAATATGGACGGAGTTAACACCGGGGAGCTGTTTTTT.

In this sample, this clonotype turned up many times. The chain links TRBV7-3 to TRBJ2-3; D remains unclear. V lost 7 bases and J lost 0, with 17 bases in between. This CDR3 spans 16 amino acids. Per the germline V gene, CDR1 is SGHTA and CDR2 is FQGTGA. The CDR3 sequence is CASTRPDSASTDTQYF. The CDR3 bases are TGTGCCAGCACCCGACCCGATAGTGCTAGCACAGATACGCAGTATTTT.

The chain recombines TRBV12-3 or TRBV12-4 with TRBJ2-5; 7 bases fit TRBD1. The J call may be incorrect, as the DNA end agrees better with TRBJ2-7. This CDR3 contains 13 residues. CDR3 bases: TGTGCCAGCAGTGCCTACAGGGGCAGCGAGCAGTACTTC. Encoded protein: CASSAYRGSEQYF.

DNA of the CDR3: TGTGCCAGCAGCCCAAAAGAGCGGGTTGACAATGAGCAGTTCTTC. Translated: CASSPKERVDNEQFF. This rearrangement joins TRBV7-9 to TRBJ2-1; maybe TRBD2 (6 bases). Germline V gene data show CDR1 as SEHNR and CDR2 as FQNEAQ (reference sequence). V lost 5 bases and J 5 bases, leaving 16 bases between the germline ends. The CDR3 is made up of 15 amino acids.

The chain's CDR3 is CASSPWTGSQETQYF. The CDR3 bases are TGTGCCAGCAGTCCCTGGACAGGGAGCCAAGAGACCCAGTACTTC. This chain joins TRBV27 and TRBJ2-5; 8 positions match TRBD1. V shed 5 bases and J 1 base; nucleotides not matched to a gene: 6. The CDR3 runs to 15 residues. The germline V gene encodes CDR1 MNHEY and CDR2 SMNVEV (reference sequence).